This is a list of T cell receptor beta chains from one sample in a study of CD8 T cells in Susac syndrome. TCRdb itself ran the immunoSEQ multiplex PCR reads through MiXCR, one entry per CDR3 protein. The sample lists about 140,000 distinct CDR3 sequences, roughly 94% occurring once. Source material: CD4+ T cells from PBMCs. Source of these receptors: a human donor in good health. The CDR3 runs from the conserved cysteine through the conserved F or W. A D gene is named only where the DNA matches it firmly. Clone size appears in some rows only: once, few, many, or a class for an expanded clone.

J gene | D gene | V gene | clone size | CDR3 protein | CDR3 DNA
TRBJ2-1 | NA | TRBV6-1 | NA | CASSPQGYNEQFF | TGTGCCAGCAGTCCCCAGGGCTACAATGAGCAGTTCTTC
TRBJ2-5 | NA | TRBV15 | NA | CATSRANGREETQYF | TGTGCCACCAGCAGAGCGAACGGGAGAGAGGAGACCCAGTACTTC
TRBJ1-2 | NA | TRBV5-4 | NA | CASSLTGKSNYGYTF | TGTGCCAGCAGCTTGACAGGGAAAAGCAACTATGGCTACACCTTC
TRBJ1-6 | TRBD1 | TRBV6-5 | NA | CASSGQGRSPLHF | TGTGCCAGCAGCGGACAGGGGAGATCACCCCTCCACTTT
TRBJ2-2 | NA | TRBV28 | NA | CASSLQGRVGELFF | TGTGCCAGCAGTTTACAGGGGAGAGTCGGGGAGCTGTTTTTT
TRBJ1-3 | NA | TRBV6-5 | NA | CASRAGNTIYF | TGTGCCAGCAGGGCGGGAAACACCATATATTTT
TRBJ2-2 | NA | TRBV11-2 | NA | CASRSGPNTGELFF | TGTGCCAGCAGGAGCGGACCTAACACCGGGGAGCTGTTTTTT
TRBJ2-5 | TRBD2 | TRBV27 | NA | CASSLLGLAGVETQYF | TGTGCCAGCAGTTTATTGGGACTAGCGGGAGTAGAGACCCAGTACTTC
TRBJ2-5 | TRBD1 | TRBV7-8 | NA | CASNLDRDQETQYF | TGTGCCAGCAACCTCGACAGGGACCAAGAGACCCAGTACTTC
TRBJ1-3 | NA | TRBV10-3 | NA | CAISPSGNTIYF | TGTGCCATCAGTCCCTCCGGAAACACCATATATTTT
TRBJ2-5 | NA | TRBV20-1 | NA | CSAIRTGRREETQYF | TGCAGTGCTATTCGGACAGGACGGCGGGAGGAGACCCAGTACTTC
TRBJ2-3 | NA | TRBV15 | NA | CATSSGYTDTQYF | TGTGCCACCAGTTCAGGTTACACAGATACGCAGTATTTT
TRBJ2-7 | NA | TRBV4-2 | NA | CASSQDGRGLNEQYF | TGTGCCAGCAGCCAAGATGGGAGGGGGCTAAACGAGCAGTACTTC
TRBJ2-7 | TRBD1 | TRBV29-1 | NA | CSVGTGQAYEQYF | TGCAGCGTTGGGACAGGACAAGCCTACGAGCAGTACTTC
TRBJ2-4 | TRBD2 | TRBV4-1 | NA | CASSQGDSLAGVVGKNIQYF | TGCGCCAGCAGCCAAGGCGATTCGCTAGCGGGAGTTGTAGGCAAAAACATTCAGTACTTC
TRBJ2-3 | TRBD2 | TRBV7-2 | NA | CASCFGGGTDTQYF | TGTGCCAGCTGCTTCGGGGGGGGCACAGATACGCAGTATTTT
TRBJ1-5 | TRBD1 | TRBV30 | once | CAWTPPGTGGGQPQHF | TGTGCCTGGACCCCACCCGGGACAGGGGGCGGTCAGCCCCAGCATTTT
TRBJ2-2 | NA | TRBV2 | NA | CASSEEGPNTGELFF | TGTGCCAGCAGTGAAGAGGGGCCCAACACCGGGGAGCTGTTTTTT
TRBJ2-5 | TRBD1 | TRBV11-3 | NA | CASSLAGQGRETQYF | TGTGCCAGCAGCTTAGCGGGACAGGGACGGGAGACCCAGTACTTC
TRBJ2-2 | NA | TRBV7-9 | NA | CASSLLARSSGELFF | TGTGCCAGCAGCCTCCTAGCGCGGAGTTCCGGGGAGCTGTTTTTT
TRBJ2-1 | NA | TRBV29-1 | NA | CSVEGQGLHNEQFF | TGCAGCGTTGAAGGGCAGGGGCTTCACAATGAGCAGTTCTTC
TRBJ2-7 | TRBD1 | TRBV6-5 | NA | CASSYSPSSRGPYEQYF | TGTGCCAGCAGTTACTCGCCATCCAGCAGGGGGCCCTACGAGCAGTACTTC
TRBJ2-2 | TRBD1 | TRBV6-6 | once | CASSQGQGHHTGELFF | TGTGCCAGCAGTCAGGGACAGGGGCACCACACCGGGGAGCTGTTTTTT
TRBJ1-1 | NA | TRBV15 | NA | CATSHTETFF | TGTGCCACCAGCCACACGGAAACTTTCTTT
TRBJ2-3 | TRBD2 | TRBV5-4 | NA | CASSLDTSGSKDTQYF | TGTGCCAGCAGCTTGGATACTAGCGGGAGTAAAGATACGCAGTATTTT
TRBJ2-7 | TRBD2 | TRBV6-1 | NA | CASPFHLLADEQYF | TGTGCCAGCCCGTTCCACCTCCTAGCGGACGAGCAGTACTTC
TRBJ2-3 | TRBD2 | TRBV28 | once | CASRGASGDYTDTQYF | TGTGCCAGCAGGGGGGCTAGCGGGGACTACACAGATACGCAGTATTTT